The present entry profiles one TCR beta chain with its context. The CDR3 runs 18 residues. CDR1 and CDR2 from the germline V gene are WSHSY and SAAADI. Trimming removed 1 base from V and 3 bases from J, with 19 bases in between. MiXCR, applied by TCRdb to the PCR reads, yields one record per CDR3 protein. This table holds more than 2,000 distinct CDR3 sequences, approximately 49% found once. This entry comes from a study of CD4 and CD8 cells across lung adenocarcinoma regions. Donors had localized lung adenocarcinoma, a non-small cell lung cancer. The material sequenced was CD4+ T cells from the center of a lung tumor. The chain is built from TRBV10-2 and TRBJ2-4; tentatively, D is TRBD2 (6 bases). This TCR came from a female donor with lung adenocarcinoma. The CD4 and CD8 labels of this study may be unreliable. The CDR3 is CASSECIAGLGGKNIQYF. DNA for the CDR3: TGCGCCAGCAGTGAGTGCATTGCGGGGCTGGGAGGCAAAAACATTCAGTACTTC.